This T cell receptor (beta chain) was sequenced during a study of blood T cell repertoires in COVID-19. Study summary: Collection of acute and convalescent COVID-19 samples took place in the United States, Italy and Spain. From T cells, B-cell-depleted T cells, or PBMCs came the material, which was cDNA or gDNA.

Under the authors' procedure: Reference gene primers were amplified, and this amplification served to estimate nucleated cell counts. Sequencing used immunoSEQ multiplex PCR; TCRdb keeps in-frame clones, though not all of them. The DNA was the basis for D and trimming; V, J and clone size are from that table. The data hold roughly 200,000 clones, with about 76% observed a single time. J gave up 6 bases and V 3 bases, and 7 bases lay outside the gene matches. The CDR3 has 16 amino acids. The germline V gene encodes CDR1 LGHNA and CDR2 YNFKEQ. This sequence originates from a woman aged 50 to 60 with active or convalescent COVID-19. Sequenced input: peripheral blood. V and J are TRBV4-2 and TRBJ1-4; the match to TRBD1 covers 10 bases. CDR3 protein: CASSHSSGQGHEKLFF. The CDR3 nucleotides read TGTGCCAGCAGCCACTCATCGGGACAGGGGCATGAAAAACTGTTTTTT.